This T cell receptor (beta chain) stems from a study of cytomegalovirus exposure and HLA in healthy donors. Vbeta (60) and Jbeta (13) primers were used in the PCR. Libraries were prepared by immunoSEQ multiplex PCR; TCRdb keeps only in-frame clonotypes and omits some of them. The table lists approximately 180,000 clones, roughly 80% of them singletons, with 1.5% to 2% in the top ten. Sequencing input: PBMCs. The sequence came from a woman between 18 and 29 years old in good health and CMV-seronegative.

The DNA for the CDR3 is TGTGCCTGGAGTGTGTCTTCCGGGATGAACTATGGCTACACCTTC. Its translation is CAWSVSSGMNYGYTF. This chain uses TRBV30 with TRBJ1-2; D unresolved. The CDR3 sequence is 15 residues long. V lost 0 bases and J lost 2, with 13 bases in between. The germline V gene encodes CDR1 GTSNPN and CDR2 SVGIG (reference sequence).